What follows is one TCR beta chain and its context. This record comes from a study of technical replicates of blood from several donors. CDR1 is SEHNR, CDR2 FQNEAQ, per germline (reference sequence). J gave up 5 bases and V 7 bases, and 10 bases lay outside the gene matches. The CDR3 totals 15 residues. The data were produced by immunoSEQ multiplex PCR, yet TCRdb's version contains in-frame clones alone and is incomplete. The sample contains 65,000 to 90,000 clones, roughly 93% of which appear only once. What was sequenced was T cells isolated from PBMCs. V usage is TRBV7-9 and J usage is TRBJ2-7, with 11 bases fitting TRBD1. The clonotype originates from a human donor in good health. The CDR3 nucleotides are TGTGCCAGCACCGGACAGGGGGCGTTCAGCCACGAGCAGTACTTC. This sequence encodes CASTGQGAFSHEQYF.